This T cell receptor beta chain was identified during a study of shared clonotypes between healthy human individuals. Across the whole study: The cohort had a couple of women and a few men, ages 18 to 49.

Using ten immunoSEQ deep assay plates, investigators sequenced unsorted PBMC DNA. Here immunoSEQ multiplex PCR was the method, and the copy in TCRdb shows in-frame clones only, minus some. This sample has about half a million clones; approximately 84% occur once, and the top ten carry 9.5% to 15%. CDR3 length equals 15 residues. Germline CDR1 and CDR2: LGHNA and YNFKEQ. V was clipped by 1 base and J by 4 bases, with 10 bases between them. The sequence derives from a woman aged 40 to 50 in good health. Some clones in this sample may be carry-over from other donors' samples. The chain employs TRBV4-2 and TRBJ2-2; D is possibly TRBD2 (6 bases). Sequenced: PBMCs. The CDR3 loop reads CASSQVSGVTGELFF. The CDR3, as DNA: TGTGCCAGCAGCCAAGTATCGGGGGTCACCGGGGAGCTGTTTTTT.